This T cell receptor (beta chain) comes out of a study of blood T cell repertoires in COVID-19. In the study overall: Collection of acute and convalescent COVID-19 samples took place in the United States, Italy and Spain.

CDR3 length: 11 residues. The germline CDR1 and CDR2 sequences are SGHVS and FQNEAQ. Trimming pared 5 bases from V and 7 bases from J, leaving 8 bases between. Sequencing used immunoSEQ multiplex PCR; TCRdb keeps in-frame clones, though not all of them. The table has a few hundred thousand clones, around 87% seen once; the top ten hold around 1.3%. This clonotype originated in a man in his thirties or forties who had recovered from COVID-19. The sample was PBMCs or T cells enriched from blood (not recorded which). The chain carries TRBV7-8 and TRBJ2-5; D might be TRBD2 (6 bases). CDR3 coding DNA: TGTGCCAGCAGCCCCGGGGGGACCCAGTACTTC. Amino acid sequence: CASSPGGTQYF. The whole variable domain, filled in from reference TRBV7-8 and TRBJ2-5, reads GAGVSQSPRYKVAKRGQDVALRCDPISGHVSLFWYQQALGQGPEFLTYFQNEAQLDKSGLPSDRFFAERPEGSVSTLKIQRTQQEDSAVYLCASSPGGTQYFGPGTRLLVL.